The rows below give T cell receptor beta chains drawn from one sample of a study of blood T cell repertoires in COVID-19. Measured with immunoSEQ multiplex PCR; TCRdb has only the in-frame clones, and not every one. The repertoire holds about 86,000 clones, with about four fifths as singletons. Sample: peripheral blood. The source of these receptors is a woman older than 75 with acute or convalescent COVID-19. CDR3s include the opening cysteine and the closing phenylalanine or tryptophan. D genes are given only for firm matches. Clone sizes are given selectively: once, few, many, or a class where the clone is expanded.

CASSRTVGYTF TGTGCCAGTAGCCGGACAGTTGGCTACACCTTC TRBJ1-2 NA NA TRBV19
CASSPKAAARF TGTGCCAGCAGCCCCAAGGCGGCAGCTAGATTC TRBJ1-2 few NA TRBV12-3/TRBV12-4
CASSIKSRGSGNTIYF TGTGCCAGTAGTATAAAATCCCGCGGCTCTGGAAACACCATATATTTT TRBJ1-3 NA NA TRBV19
CASSEGTVSGNTIYF TGTGCCAGCAGTGAAGGGACAGTCTCTGGAAACACCATATATTTT TRBJ1-3 NA NA TRBV6-1
CASSLAGETQYF TGTGCCAGCAGCTTGGCGGGGGAGACCCAGTACTTC TRBJ2-5 NA NA TRBV5-4
CASSQVQGRYNSPLHF TGTGCCAGCAGCCAAGTACAGGGTCGCTATAATTCACCCCTCCACTTT TRBJ1-6 NA NA TRBV14
CASSFKTNTEAFF TGTGCCAGCAGTTTTAAGACTAACACTGAAGCTTTCTTT TRBJ1-1 once NA TRBV6-5
CASSRTDSYEQYF TGCGCCAGCAGCAGGACAGACAGCTACGAGCAGTACTTC TRBJ2-7 NA NA TRBV4-1
CAISPQVNYGYTF TGTGCCATCAGCCCCCAGGTAAACTATGGCTACACCTTC TRBJ1-2 few NA TRBV10-3
CASSPQGGYEQYF TGTGCCAGCTCACCTCAGGGAGGCTACGAGCAGTACTTC TRBJ2-7 NA NA TRBV18
CASSPSTGNTIYF TGTGCCAGCAGCCCCTCTACTGGAAACACCATATATTTT TRBJ1-3 NA NA TRBV3-1/TRBV3-2
CASSQDREDTEAFF TGCGCCAGCAGCCAAGATCGGGAGGACACTGAAGCTTTCTTT TRBJ1-1 NA NA TRBV4-1
CASRAGTDIRHVEQFF TGCGCCAGCAGGGCCGGGACAGATATCCGACATGTTGAGCAGTTCTTC TRBJ2-1 NA TRBD1 TRBV10-2
CASTRRQGTTYEQYF TGTGCCAGCACGAGGAGACAGGGGACTACCTACGAGCAGTACTTC TRBJ2-7 NA NA TRBV6-6
CASNRLAGASEQYF TGTGCCAGCAATAGGCTAGCGGGAGCATCCGAGCAGTACTTC TRBJ2-7 NA TRBD2 TRBV6-5
CASSSGTGNILGYTF TGTGCCAGCAGCTCCGGGACAGGGAATATTTTGGGCTACACCTTC TRBJ1-2 NA TRBD1 TRBV7-8
CATRAGTSGGTDTQYF TGTGCCACCCGTGCTGGGACTAGCGGGGGCACAGATACGCAGTATTTT TRBJ2-3 NA TRBD2 TRBV24-1
CAISRTGDQPQHF TGTGCCATCAGTAGGACAGGGGATCAGCCCCAGCATTTT TRBJ1-5 NA TRBD1 TRBV10-3
CASSSTGNMHTGELFF TGTGCCAGCAGTTCGACAGGGAATATGCACACCGGGGAGCTGTTTTTT TRBJ2-2 once TRBD1 TRBV28
CASAGTGVNTQYF TGTGCCTCGGCTGGAACGGGGGTGAATACGCAGTATTTT TRBJ2-3 NA NA TRBV6-5
CSALKERGRLDTQYF TGCAGCGCCCTGAAAGAGCGGGGTAGATTAGATACGCAGTATTTT TRBJ2-3 NA TRBD2 TRBV29-1